This T cell receptor (beta chain) came from a study of read filtering for tumor transcriptome and immune sequencing. Findings of the study overall: RNA-seq captured clonotypes less deeply and reliably than IR-seq.

At least ten counts were recorded for this clonotype. No antigen is known for it. From 400 to 450 ng of RNA, a library with molecular barcoded alpha/delta and beta/gamma adaptors was made. TCRdb processed the reads anew with MiXCR; each CDR3 protein has one entry. This sample yields more than 35,000 distinct CDR3 sequences, of which approximately 14% are seen a single time; roughly 40% belongs to the top ten. This receptor was taken from a donor aged 40 or over with multiple myeloma. The sequencing input was a population of CD138-negative cells sorted from bone marrow.

The CDR3 spells CASSPTMGVNTEAFF. The CDR3 coding sequence is TGCGCCAGCAGCCCCACCATGGGGGTGAACACTGAAGCTTTCTTT. The chain is built from TRBV5-1 and TRBJ1-1; a possible D gene is TRBD1 (5 bases). Between the trimmed V and J ends, which lost 4 bases and 0 bases, there was a span of 13 bases. The germline V gene has CDR1 SGHRS and CDR2 YFSETQ. The CDR3 covers 15 residues.